This entry lists 24 T cell receptor beta chains sequenced from one sample in a study of brain T cells in children with intractable seizures. Measured with immunoSEQ multiplex PCR; TCRdb has only the in-frame clones, and not every one. Seen here are about 340,000 clones, 93% observed once, and the top ten hold 5% to 7%. Time point reported: blood from clinic visit 5 months post-surgery; TSC patient then seizure free. Here the sequenced sample was peripheral blood, taken 4 to 5 months after surgery. The receptors come from a boy in the first two years of life with tuberous sclerosis and intractable seizures.

V gene TRBV25-1 combines with J gene TRBJ2-1; D could derive from TRBD1 or TRBD2 (5 bases each). Germline V CDR1 and CDR2: MGHDK, SYGVNS. The CDR3 loop spans 12 amino acids. V lost 3 bases, J lost 7 bases, and 7 bases lay in between. CDR3 DNA sequence: TGTGCCAGCAGTGAGTGGGGGAATGAGCAGTTCTTC. This translates into CASSEWGNEQFF.

V is TRBV5-1 and J is TRBJ1-2; D is perhaps TRBD1 (6 bases). The CDR3 length is 14 residues. Germline assignment: CDR1 SGHRS and CDR2 YFSETQ. Trimming shortened V by 2 bases and J by 3 bases, and 11 bases separated the two germline ends. As DNA, the CDR3 is TGCGCCAGCAGCTTCCAGGGGATGGACTATGGCTACACCTTC. Translation: CASSFQGMDYGYTF.

The chain couples TRBV19 to TRBJ1-5, with D perhaps matching TRBD1 (6 bases). The CDR3 length is 14 residues. Germline V gene data show CDR1 as LNHDA and CDR2 as SQIVND (reference sequence). Trimming took 4 bases from V and 6 from J, leaving 13 bases between them. CDR3: CASSKGETIQPQHF. Here the CDR3 DNA reads TGTGCCAGTAGTAAGGGGGAGACCATTCAGCCCCAGCATTTT.

The V and J genes are TRBV5-5 and TRBJ2-1; D remains unclear. From germline, CDR1 is SGHKS and CDR2 YYEKEE (reference sequence). The V end lost 5 bases, the J end lost 0 bases, and 12 bases lay between the germline ends. This CDR3 spans 15 amino acids. CDR3 sequence (DNA): TGTGCCAGCAGTGTTCTTGATAGCTCCTACAATGAGCAGTTCTTC. It is translated as CASSVLDSSYNEQFF.

The chain links TRBV5-4 to TRBJ1-6; D gene unclear. The CDR3 length is 14 residues. The germline CDR1 and CDR2 sequences are SGHNT and YYREEE (reference sequence). V was pared by 4 bases and J by 6 bases, with 11 bases between. CDR3 residues: CASSRAGTNSPLHF. In DNA, the CDR3 is TGTGCCAGCAGCCGTGCCGGCACTAATTCACCCCTCCACTTT.

The chain links TRBV7-2 to TRBJ2-3; 8 nucleotides align to TRBD2. The ends lost 1 base at V and 5 bases at J; junction bases unmatched: 2. The CDR3 consists of 14 residues. Germline V lookup: CDR1 SGHTA, CDR2 FQGNSA. The CDR3 DNA sequence: TGTGCCAGCAGCTTAGTTAGCGGGGAAGATACGCAGTATTTT. As protein: CASSLVSGEDTQYF.

The chain combines TRBV7-2 with TRBJ2-1; possibly TRBD1 or TRBD2 for D (5 bases each). Germline assignment: CDR1 SGHTA and CDR2 FQGNSA. V dropped 1 base and J dropped 7 bases, with 11 bases sitting between them. The CDR3 totals 14 residues. DNA of the CDR3: TGTGCCAGCAGCTTAGTAGGGACGTGGAATGAGCAGTTCTTC. It translates to CASSLVGTWNEQFF.

The rearrangement uses TRBV19 and TRBJ2-5; no clear D. The CDR3 length is 14 residues. The germline V gene has CDR1 LNHDA and CDR2 SQIVND (reference sequence). Trimming took 7 bases from V and 2 from J, leaving 14 bases between them. As DNA, the CDR3 is TGTGCCAGTAAGGTATCGTACAATCAAGAGACCCAGTACTTC. Translation gives CASKVSYNQETQYF. The whole variable domain, remainder taken from reference TRBV19 and TRBJ2-5, is DGGITQSPKYLFRKEGQNVTLSCEQNLNHDAMYWYRQDPGQGLRLIYYSQIVNDFQKGDIAEGYSVSREKKESFPLTVTSAQKNPTAFYLCASKVSYNQETQYFGPGTRLLVL.

The rearrangement joins TRBV14 to TRBJ2-5, with a possible D match to TRBD2 (7 bases). Per the germline V gene, CDR1 is SGHDN and CDR2 is FVKESK. The V end was cut by 9 bases, the J end by 0 bases, with 17 bases between. CDR3 size: 15 residues. CDR3 sequence: CASGRAGAYQETQYF. CDR3 coding DNA: TGTGCCAGTGGAAGGGCGGGGGCGTACCAAGAGACCCAGTACTTC.

The chain uses TRBV24-1 and TRBJ1-1; D may be TRBD1 (5 bases). V was cut by 7 bases and J by 1 base, with 15 bases left in between. CDR3 size: 15 residues. Germline-derived CDR1 and CDR2 are KGHDR and SFDVKD. The CDR3: CATSKQLGGNTEAFF. The CDR3, as DNA: TGTGCCACCAGCAAGCAGCTGGGGGGGAACACTGAAGCTTTCTTT.

The count of this clone is one. CDR3 amino acids: CASREQPDRALTYNEQFF. DNA of the CDR3: TGTGCCAGCAGGGAACAGCCTGACAGGGCGTTGACCTACAATGAGCAGTTCTTC. This rearrangement joins TRBV6-1 to TRBJ2-1; 7 positions agree with TRBD1. The CDR3 runs 18 residues. With 6 bases clipped from V and 2 bases from J, the junction kept 16 bases outside the gene matches. Germline V gene lookup returns CDR1 MNHNS and CDR2 SASEGT.

This clone was recorded once. The gene calls are TRBV6-5 and TRBJ2-7; a weak D match, TRBD2 (7 bases). The CDR3 length is 15 residues. CDR1 is MNHEY and CDR2 is SVGAGI in the germline V gene. V dropped 5 bases and J dropped 4 bases, with 18 bases sitting between them. The CDR3 DNA follows: TGTGCCAGCAGTAATGAGGGGGGGCTCGTGTACGAGCAGTACTTC. Its translation is CASSNEGGLVYEQYF.

As regards this clone: The same CDR3 is also encoded by other DNA sequences in this sample. The CDR3 DNA reads as TGCAGCGTTGGGACTAGCGGGAGATACGAGCAGTACTTC. Translating gives CSVGTSGRYEQYF. The J gene is TRBJ2-7, the V gene TRBV29-1; 13 nucleotides align to TRBD2. Germline assignment: CDR1 SQVTM and CDR2 ANQGSEA. With 4 bases clipped from V and 4 bases from J, the junction kept 1 base outside the gene matches. This CDR3 contains 13 residues.

This chain joins TRBV5-1 and TRBJ2-3; 10 bases agree with TRBD1. Germline V lookup: CDR1 SGHRS, CDR2 YFSETQ. The CDR3 runs to 15 residues. Germline trimming cut 6 bases from V and 8 bases from J; bases unmatched to any gene: 12. The CDR3 DNA follows: TGCGCCAGCAAAGTCGGGGGACAGGGGTCCAGTACGCAGTATTTT. This gives the protein CASKVGGQGSSTQYF.

The gene calls are TRBV3-1 (or the pseudogene TRBV3-2) and TRBJ2-1, with D tentatively TRBD1 or TRBD2 (5 bases each). Germline-derived CDR1 and CDR2 are LGHDT and YNNKEL (reference sequence). This CDR3 is built from 15 residues. The germline V and J ends were trimmed by 4 bases and 4 bases, with 14 bases remaining between them. The CDR3 loop is CASSRGTEDYNEQFF. CDR3 DNA: TGTGCCAGCAGCCGTGGGACCGAAGATTACAATGAGCAGTTCTTC.

The chain is built from TRBV6-6 and TRBJ2-7; 9 bases align to TRBD1. J gave up 2 bases and V 5 bases, and 7 bases lay outside the gene matches. Germline assignment: CDR1 MNHNY and CDR2 SVGAGI (reference sequence). The CDR3 runs to 15 residues. The CDR3 is CASSAKGQGPYEQYF. In nucleotides, the CDR3 is TGTGCCAGCAGTGCGAAGGGACAGGGCCCCTACGAGCAGTACTTC.

The CDR3, as DNA: TGTGCCAGCAGCCAAGAGCCAACAGTGTCACCCCTCCACTTT. Translated: CASSQEPTVSPLHF. This rearrangement joins TRBV3-1 (or the pseudogene TRBV3-2) to TRBJ1-6; the D is unclear. V lost 0 bases and J 10 bases, leaving 10 bases between the germline ends. Germline values: CDR1 LGHDT, CDR2 YNNKEL (reference sequence). The CDR3 covers 14 residues.

V usage is TRBV7-9 and J usage is TRBJ1-2, with TRBD1 matching 7 bases. Losses at the gene ends were 2 bases for V and 3 bases for J; bases not matched to a gene: 15. CDR3 size: 18 residues. Germline V CDR1 and CDR2: SEHNR, FQNEAQ (reference sequence). This CDR3 reads CASSLQGGSAGYYYGYTF. In DNA, the CDR3 is TGTGCCAGCAGCTTACAGGGGGGTAGCGCAGGGTACTACTATGGCTACACCTTC.

This chain joins TRBV4-1 and TRBJ1-2, with D tentatively TRBD1 (6 bases). The V gene's germline CDR1 is MGHRA and CDR2 YSYEKL. Trimming cost V 0 bases and J 3 bases, with 14 bases left between them. This CDR3 comprises 16 residues. DNA of the CDR3: TGCGCCAGCAGCCAAGAGGCAGGGGAGGCGTACTATGGCTACACCTTC. Its translation is CASSQEAGEAYYGYTF.

The chain carries TRBV14 and TRBJ1-2; D perhaps matches TRBD1 (5 bases). Trimming took 5 bases from V and 4 from J, leaving 17 bases between them. This CDR3 has 15 amino acids. Germline V lookup: CDR1 SGHDN, CDR2 FVKESK. The CDR3 DNA follows: TGTGCCAGCAGCTTTGGTGCGGGGGTCTCCTATGGCTACACCTTC. Its protein product is CASSFGAGVSYGYTF.

The V call is TRBV11-3, the J call TRBJ1-2; 8 nucleotides agree with TRBD1. V was pared by 1 base and J by 3 bases, with 16 bases of the junction left unmatched. Per germline, CDR1 SGHNT and CDR2 YENEEA. The length of the CDR3 is 19 residues. The CDR3 bases are TGTGCCAGCAGCTTAGGGTTTTCCTCCCCAGACAGGGGAGACTATGGCTACACCTTC. Amino acid sequence: CASSLGFSSPDRGDYGYTF.

V usage is TRBV7-8 and J usage is TRBJ2-7, with D unclear. Deletions cut 5 bases from V and 6 bases from J, with 14 bases between. This CDR3 comprises 13 residues. From germline, CDR1 is SGHVS and CDR2 FQNEAQ. The DNA of the CDR3 is TGTGCCAGCAGCGGTACCCTAAGACCCGAGCAGTACTTC. Its translation: CASSGTLRPEQYF.

The chain carries TRBV5-4 and TRBJ1-4; possibly TRBD1 for D (5 bases). Germline values: CDR1 SGHNT, CDR2 YYREEE (reference sequence). Trimming pared 0 bases from V and 8 bases from J, leaving 20 bases between. The CDR3 has 17 residues. The CDR3 reads CASSLGRGRDLVEKLFF. The DNA for the CDR3 is TGTGCCAGCAGCTTGGGACGGGGACGGGACCTGGTGGAAAAACTGTTTTTT.

The chain has TRBV3-1 (or the pseudogene TRBV3-2) and TRBJ1-2; D remains unclear. Trimming took off 1 base at V and 7 bases at J, with 7 bases between the two ends. The germline V gene has CDR1 LGHDT and CDR2 YNNKEL (reference sequence). The CDR3 extends over 12 amino acids. The CDR3: CASSQVLFGYTF. CDR3 DNA: TGTGCCAGCAGCCAAGTTCTATTTGGCTACACCTTC.